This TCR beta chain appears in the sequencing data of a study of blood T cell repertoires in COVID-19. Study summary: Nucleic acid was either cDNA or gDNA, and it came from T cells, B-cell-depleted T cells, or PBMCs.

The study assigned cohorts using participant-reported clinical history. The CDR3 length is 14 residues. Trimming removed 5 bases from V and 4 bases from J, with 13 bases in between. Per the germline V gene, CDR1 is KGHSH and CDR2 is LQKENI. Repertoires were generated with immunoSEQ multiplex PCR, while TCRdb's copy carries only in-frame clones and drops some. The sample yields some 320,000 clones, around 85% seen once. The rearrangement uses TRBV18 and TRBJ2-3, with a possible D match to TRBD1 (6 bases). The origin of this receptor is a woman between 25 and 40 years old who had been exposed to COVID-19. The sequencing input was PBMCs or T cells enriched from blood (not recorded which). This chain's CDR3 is CASSVDSGADTQYF. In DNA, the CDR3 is TGTGCCAGCTCAGTAGACTCAGGGGCAGATACGCAGTATTTT. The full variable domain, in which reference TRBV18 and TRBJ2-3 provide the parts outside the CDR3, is NAGVMQNPRHLVRRRGQEARLRCSPMKGHSHVYWYRQLPEEGLKFMVYLQKENIIDESGMPKERFSAEFPKEGPSILRIQQVVRGDSAAYFCASSVDSGADTQYFGPGTRLTVL.